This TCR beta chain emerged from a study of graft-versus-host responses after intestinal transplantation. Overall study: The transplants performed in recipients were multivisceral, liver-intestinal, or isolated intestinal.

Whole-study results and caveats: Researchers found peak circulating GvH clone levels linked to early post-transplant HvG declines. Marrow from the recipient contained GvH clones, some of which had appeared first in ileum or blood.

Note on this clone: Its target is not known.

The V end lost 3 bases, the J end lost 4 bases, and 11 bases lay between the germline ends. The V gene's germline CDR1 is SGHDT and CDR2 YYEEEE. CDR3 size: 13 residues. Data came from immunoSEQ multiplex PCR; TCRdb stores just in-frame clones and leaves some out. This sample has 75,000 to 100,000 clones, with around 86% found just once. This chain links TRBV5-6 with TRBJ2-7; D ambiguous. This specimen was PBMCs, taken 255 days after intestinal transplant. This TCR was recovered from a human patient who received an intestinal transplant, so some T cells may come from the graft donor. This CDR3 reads CASSYPQNYEQYV. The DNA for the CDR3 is TGTGCCAGCAGCTACCCACAGAATTACGAGCAGTACGTC.